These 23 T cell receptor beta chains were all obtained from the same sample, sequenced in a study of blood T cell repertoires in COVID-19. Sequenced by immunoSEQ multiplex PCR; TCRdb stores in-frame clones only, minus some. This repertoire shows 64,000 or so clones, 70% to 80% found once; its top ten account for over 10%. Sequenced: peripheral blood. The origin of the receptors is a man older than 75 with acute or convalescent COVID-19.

The CDR3 is CASSQRTGGETQYF. The CDR3 DNA reads as TGTGCCAGCAGCCAGCGGACAGGGGGGGAGACCCAGTACTTC. The gene calls are TRBV11-3 and TRBJ2-5; the match to TRBD1 covers 10 bases. Trimming cost V 5 bases and J 5 bases; bases outside gene matches: 5. The CDR3 has 14 amino acids. Looked up from germline, CDR1 is SGHNT and CDR2 is YENEEA.

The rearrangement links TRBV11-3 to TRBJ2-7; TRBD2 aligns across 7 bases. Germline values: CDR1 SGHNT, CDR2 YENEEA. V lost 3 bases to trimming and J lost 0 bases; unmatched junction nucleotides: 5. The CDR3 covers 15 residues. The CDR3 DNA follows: TGTGCCAGCAGCTTCCGGGAGGTAAGCTCCTACGAGCAGTACTTC. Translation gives CASSFREVSSYEQYF.

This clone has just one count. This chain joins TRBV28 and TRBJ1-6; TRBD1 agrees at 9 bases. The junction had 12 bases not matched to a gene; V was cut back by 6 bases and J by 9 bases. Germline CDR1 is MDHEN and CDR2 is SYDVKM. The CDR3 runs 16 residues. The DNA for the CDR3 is TGTGCCAGCAGCCCTAAATTCTACAGGGGGCTTTCACCCCTCCACTTT. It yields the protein CASSPKFYRGLSPLHF.

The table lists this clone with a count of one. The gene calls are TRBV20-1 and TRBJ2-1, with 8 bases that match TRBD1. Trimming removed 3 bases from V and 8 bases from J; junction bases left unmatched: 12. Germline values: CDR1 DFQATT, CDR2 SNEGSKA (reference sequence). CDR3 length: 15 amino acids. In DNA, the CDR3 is TGCAGTGCTAGTACGCCGCGGACAGGGCGCGATGAGCAGTTCTTC. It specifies CSASTPRTGRDEQFF.

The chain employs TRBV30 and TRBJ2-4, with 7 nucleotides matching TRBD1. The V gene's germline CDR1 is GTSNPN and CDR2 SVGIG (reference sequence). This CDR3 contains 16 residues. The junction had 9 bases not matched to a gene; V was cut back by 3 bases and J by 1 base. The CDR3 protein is CAWSRPGQRAKNIQYF. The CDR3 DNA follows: TGTGCCTGGAGCCGCCCGGGACAGCGGGCCAAAAACATTCAGTACTTC.

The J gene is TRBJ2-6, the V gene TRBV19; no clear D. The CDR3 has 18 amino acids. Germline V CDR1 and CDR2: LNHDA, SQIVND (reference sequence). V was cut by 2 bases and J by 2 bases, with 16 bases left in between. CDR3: CASSINLSARAGANVLTF. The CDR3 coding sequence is TGTGCCAGTAGTATAAATCTTTCTGCCCGCGCTGGGGCCAACGTCCTGACTTTC.

The CDR3 coding sequence is TGTGCCATCAGTGATAGGGGGGGCTCTGTCGGGTCACCCCTCCACTTT. Translated: CAISDRGGSVGSPLHF. The chain combines TRBV10-3 with TRBJ1-6; perhaps TRBD1 as D (6 bases). CDR1 is ENHRY, CDR2 SYGVKD, per germline. The V end was cut by 3 bases, the J end by 10 bases, with 19 bases between. This CDR3 region has 16 residues.

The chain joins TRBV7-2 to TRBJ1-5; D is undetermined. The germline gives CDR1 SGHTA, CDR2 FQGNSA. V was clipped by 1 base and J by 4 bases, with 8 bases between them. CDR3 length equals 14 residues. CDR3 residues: CASSLGSGNQPQHF. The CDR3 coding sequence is TGTGCCAGCAGCTTAGGGAGCGGGAATCAGCCCCAGCATTTT.

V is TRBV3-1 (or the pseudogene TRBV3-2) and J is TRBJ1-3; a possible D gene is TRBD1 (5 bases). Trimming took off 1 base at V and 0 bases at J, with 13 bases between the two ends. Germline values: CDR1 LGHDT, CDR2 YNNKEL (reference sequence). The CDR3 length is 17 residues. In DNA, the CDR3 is TGTGCCAGCAGCCAAGGTTTCCACAGGAACTCTGGAAACACCATATATTTT. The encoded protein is CASSQGFHRNSGNTIYF.

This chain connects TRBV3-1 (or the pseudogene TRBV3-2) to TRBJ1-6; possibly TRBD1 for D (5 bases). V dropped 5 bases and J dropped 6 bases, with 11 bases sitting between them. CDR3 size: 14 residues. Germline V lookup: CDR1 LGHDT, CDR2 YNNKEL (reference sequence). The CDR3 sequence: CASSYDSSNSPLHF. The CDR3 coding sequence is TGTGCCAGCAGCTACGACAGTAGTAATTCACCCCTCCACTTT.

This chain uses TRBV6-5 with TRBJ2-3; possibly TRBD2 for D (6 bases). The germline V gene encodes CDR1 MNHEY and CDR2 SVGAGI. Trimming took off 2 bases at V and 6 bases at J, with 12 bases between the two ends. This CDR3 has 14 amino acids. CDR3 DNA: TGTGCCAGCAGTTACCTGACTAGGTTCGATACGCAGTATTTT. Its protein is CASSYLTRFDTQYF.

In nucleotides, the CDR3 is TGTGCCAGCAGCCCCCGAGGCAGGGAATACGAGCAGTACTTC. This encodes CASSPRGREYEQYF. V gene TRBV7-9 combines with J gene TRBJ2-7, with a weak D call TRBD1 (5 bases). In germline, CDR1 is SEHNR, CDR2 FQNEAQ (reference sequence). This CDR3 spans 14 amino acids. Deletions cut 5 bases from V and 4 bases from J, with 15 bases between.

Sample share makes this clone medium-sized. CDR3 protein: CASSLDQTGTVFF. CDR3 bases: TGTGCCAGCAGTTTAGATCAGACAGGGACGGTGTTTTTT. This chain joins TRBV27 and TRBJ2-2, with 7 bases matching TRBD1. Germline values: CDR1 MNHEY, CDR2 SMNVEV (reference sequence). V lost 2 bases, J lost 15 bases, and 9 bases stayed unmatched. The CDR3 spans 13 residues.

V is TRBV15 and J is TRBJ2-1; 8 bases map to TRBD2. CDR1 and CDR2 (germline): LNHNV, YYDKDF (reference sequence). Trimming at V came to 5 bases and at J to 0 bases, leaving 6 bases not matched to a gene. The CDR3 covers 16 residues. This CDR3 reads CATSGTSGGSYNEQFF. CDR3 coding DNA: TGTGCCACCAGCGGCACAAGCGGGGGCTCCTACAATGAGCAGTTCTTC.

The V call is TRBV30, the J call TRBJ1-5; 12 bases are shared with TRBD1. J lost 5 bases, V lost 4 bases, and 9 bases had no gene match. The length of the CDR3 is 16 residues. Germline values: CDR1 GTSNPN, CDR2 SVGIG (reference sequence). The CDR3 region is CAWTPRDRGRDQPQHF. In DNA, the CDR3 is TGTGCCTGGACCCCCCGGGACAGGGGGCGCGATCAGCCCCAGCATTTT.

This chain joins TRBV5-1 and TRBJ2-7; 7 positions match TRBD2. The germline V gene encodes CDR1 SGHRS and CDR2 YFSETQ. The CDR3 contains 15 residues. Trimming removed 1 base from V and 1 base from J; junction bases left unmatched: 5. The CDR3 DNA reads TGCGCCAGCAGCTTGTTGGGGGAGGGTTCCTACGAGCAGTACTTC. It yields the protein CASSLLGEGSYEQYF.

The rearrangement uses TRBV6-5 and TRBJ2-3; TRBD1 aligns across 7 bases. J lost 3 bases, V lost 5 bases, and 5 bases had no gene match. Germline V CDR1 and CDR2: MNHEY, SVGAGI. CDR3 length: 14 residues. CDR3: CASSRRQGTDTQYF. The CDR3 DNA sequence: TGTGCCAGCAGTCGACGACAGGGTACAGATACGCAGTATTTT.

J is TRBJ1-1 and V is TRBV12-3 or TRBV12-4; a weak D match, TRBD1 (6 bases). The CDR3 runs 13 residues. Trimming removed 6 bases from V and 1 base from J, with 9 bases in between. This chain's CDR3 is CASRLQGNTEAFF. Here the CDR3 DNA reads TGTGCCAGCAGGCTACAGGGGAACACTGAAGCTTTCTTT.

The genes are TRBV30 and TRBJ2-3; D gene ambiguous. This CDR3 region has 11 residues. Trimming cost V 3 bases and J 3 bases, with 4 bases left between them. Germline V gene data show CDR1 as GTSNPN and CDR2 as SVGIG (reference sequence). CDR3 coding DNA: TGTGCCTGGAGGTCGACAGATACGCAGTATTTT. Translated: CAWRSTDTQYF.

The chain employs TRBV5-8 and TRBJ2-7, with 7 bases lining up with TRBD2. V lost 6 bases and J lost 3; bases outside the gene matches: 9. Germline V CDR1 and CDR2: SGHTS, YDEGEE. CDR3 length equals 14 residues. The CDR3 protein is CASTLSGRGYEQYF. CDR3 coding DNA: TGTGCCAGCACCCTCTCGGGGAGGGGCTACGAGCAGTACTTC.

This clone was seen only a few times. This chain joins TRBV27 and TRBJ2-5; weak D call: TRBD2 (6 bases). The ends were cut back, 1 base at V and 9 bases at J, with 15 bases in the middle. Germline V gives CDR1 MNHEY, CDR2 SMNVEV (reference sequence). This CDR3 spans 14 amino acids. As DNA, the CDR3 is TGTGCCAGCAGTTTATGGCCACCGCGGGGATCCCAGTACTTC. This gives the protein CASSLWPPRGSQYF.

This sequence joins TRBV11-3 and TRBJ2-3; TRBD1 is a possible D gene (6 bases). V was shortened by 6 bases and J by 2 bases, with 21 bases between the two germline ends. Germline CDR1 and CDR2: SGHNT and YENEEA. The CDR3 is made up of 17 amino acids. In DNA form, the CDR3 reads TGTGCCAGCAGTCCCCGCTTAGGACAGCACACCACAGATACGCAGTATTTT. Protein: CASSPRLGQHTTDTQYF.

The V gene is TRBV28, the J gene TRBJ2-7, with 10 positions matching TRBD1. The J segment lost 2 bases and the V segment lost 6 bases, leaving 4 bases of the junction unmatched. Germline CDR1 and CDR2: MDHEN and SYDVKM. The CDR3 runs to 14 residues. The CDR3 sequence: CASRGQGDPYEQYF. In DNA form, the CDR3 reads TGTGCCAGCAGAGGACAGGGGGATCCCTACGAGCAGTACTTC.